This passage covers 11 T cell receptor beta chains from one sample sequenced in a study of T cell responses to AZD1222 COVID-19 vaccine. Produced via immunoSEQ multiplex PCR; TCRdb's table is partial and in-frame only. Of tens of thousands of clones in the sample, about 80% were seen once. The material was peripheral blood, obtained on day 0 of AZD1222 vaccination. The receptor source for this set is an adult in good health.

This sequence joins TRBV4-1 and TRBJ1-2; D remains ambiguous. The CDR3 has 14 residues. Trimming left V 2 bases short and J 8 bases short, with 15 bases between. CDR1 is MGHRA and CDR2 is YSYEKL in the germline V gene. CDR3: CASSQLRTQGGYTF. As DNA, the CDR3 is TGCGCCAGCAGCCAACTACGAACCCAAGGGGGCTACACCTTC.

V gene TRBV6-1 combines with J gene TRBJ1-1, with D maybe TRBD1 (5 bases). The CDR3 has 14 amino acids. V lost 2 bases and J lost 5, with 12 bases in between. CDR1 is MNHNS, CDR2 SASEGT, per germline. CDR3 loop: CASSESTPGTEAFF. In nucleotides, the CDR3 is TGTGCCAGCAGTGAATCCACCCCAGGGACTGAAGCTTTCTTT.

This clone was observed a handful of times. The chain carries TRBV9 and TRBJ2-5, with 12 bases fitting TRBD2. Trimming cost V 4 bases and J 5 bases; bases outside gene matches: 6. Germline CDR1 is SGDLS and CDR2 is YYNGEE. CDR3 length: 15 residues. CDR3 residues: CASSRMTSGGETQYF. CDR3 bases: TGTGCCAGCAGCCGAATGACTAGCGGGGGTGAGACCCAGTACTTC.

This chain uses TRBV18 with TRBJ1-2; 7 bases map to TRBD1. The CDR3 length is 14 residues. Germline V lookup: CDR1 KGHSH, CDR2 LQKENI. The junction had 5 bases not matched to a gene; V was cut back by 5 bases and J by 2 bases. The CDR3 DNA sequence: TGTGCCAGCTCAAAAGACAGGGCGAACTATGGCTACACCTTC. Protein: CASSKDRANYGYTF.

The chain uses TRBV11-3 and TRBJ2-1; 8 bases are a match to TRBD1. Trimming cost V 4 bases and J 4 bases; bases outside gene matches: 9. The CDR3 has 16 amino acids. Germline V gives CDR1 SGHNT, CDR2 YENEEA. The CDR3 loop reads CASSSIPGGAYNEQFF. CDR3 nucleotide sequence: TGTGCCAGCAGCTCAATTCCAGGGGGCGCGTACAATGAGCAGTTCTTC.

The V gene is TRBV5-6, the J gene TRBJ2-1; tentative D call: TRBD1 (5 bases). Germline V gene lookup returns CDR1 SGHDT and CDR2 YYEEEE. The ends were cut back, 2 bases at V and 2 bases at J, with 11 bases in the middle. The CDR3 loop spans 15 amino acids. CDR3 amino acids: CASSFGGRAYNEQFF. Written as DNA, the CDR3 is TGTGCCAGCAGCTTTGGTGGCAGGGCCTACAATGAGCAGTTCTTC.

The V gene is TRBV5-1, the J gene TRBJ2-1; D is unresolved. Trimming removed 2 bases from V and 9 bases from J, with 18 bases in between. The CDR3 spans 15 residues. CDR1 and CDR2 from the germline V gene are SGHRS and YFSETQ. In DNA, the CDR3 is TGCGCCAGCAGCTTTCCAGGAACGATCGGAGCTGAGCAGTTCTTC. Translation gives CASSFPGTIGAEQFF.

V is TRBV29-1 and J is TRBJ1-2, with no clear D. CDR3 length: 12 residues. Trimming removed 3 bases at V and 4 bases at J, with 9 bases between. Germline V gene lookup returns CDR1 SQVTM and CDR2 ANQGSEA. The CDR3: CSVEGSAYGYTF. For the CDR3, the DNA is TGCAGCGTTGAGGGCAGCGCCTATGGCTACACCTTC. The complete variable domain, with remaining parts taken from reference TRBV29-1 and TRBJ1-2, reads SAVISQKPSRDICQRGTSLTIQCQVDSQVTMMFWYRQQPGQSLTLIATANQGSEATYESGFVIDKFPISRPNLTFSTLTVSNMSPEDSSIYLCSVEGSAYGYTFGSGTRLTVV.

The genes are TRBV6-1 and TRBJ1-2; TRBD1 matches at 9 bases. Germline V gene data show CDR1 as MNHNS and CDR2 as SASEGT. CDR3 length equals 15 residues. V gave up 3 bases and J gave up 7 bases; unmatched junction bases: 9. The CDR3 bases are TGTGCCAGCAGTGACCTACAGGGGGCGAGGGCTGGCTACACCTTC. Amino acid sequence: CASSDLQGARAGYTF.

This chain's CDR3 is CAGGQHSNQPQHF. The DNA for the CDR3 is TGTGCCGGAGGGCAACATAGCAATCAGCCCCAGCATTTT. The chain employs TRBV28 and TRBJ1-5; D is unclear. The CDR3 loop spans 13 amino acids. Germline lookup yields CDR1 MDHEN and CDR2 SYDVKM. V was cut by 11 bases and J by 0 bases, with 11 bases left in between. Variable domain in full (rest from reference TRBV28 and TRBJ1-5): DVKVTQSSRYLVKRTGEKVFLECVQDMDHENMFWYRQDPGLGLRLIYFSYDVKMKEKGDIPEGYSVSREKKERFSLILESASTNQTSMYLCAGGQHSNQPQHFGDGTRLSIL.

The gene calls are TRBV5-1 and TRBJ1-2; D is uncertain. CDR1 is SGHRS, CDR2 YFSETQ, per germline. V was clipped by 4 bases and J by 5 bases, with 15 bases between them. This CDR3 has 14 residues. CDR3 nucleotides: TGCGCCAGCAGCATTGGGGAGCTTTCTTATGGCTACACCTTC. It yields the protein CASSIGELSYGYTF. The full variable domain, completed using reference TRBV5-1 and TRBJ1-2, is KAGVTQTPRYLIKTRGQQVTLSCSPISGHRSVSWYQQTPGQGLQFLFEYFSETQRNKGNFPGRFSGRQFSNSRSEMNVSTLELGDSALYLCASSIGELSYGYTFGSGTRLTVV.